This T cell receptor beta chain was found in a study of PD-1 blockade in classical Hodgkin lymphoma. The time point was: cycle 4 day 1 (C4D1), after 6 weeks of nivolumab. Each patient's relapse followed autologous stem cell transplantation, and brentuximab vedotin exposure varied. Best responses included complete response and partial response; otherwise, the best response was progressive disease. Points from the study as a whole: Unlike CD8+ TCR diversity, which did not rise significantly by C4D1, CD4+ TCR diversity did. It was reported that newly diagnosed patients had less baseline TCR diversity than healthy donors.

Remarks on this clone: Its antigen remains unidentified.

This table comes from immunoSEQ multiplex PCR, and its TCRdb copy is limited to in-frame clones, with some not included. The sample has tens of thousands of clones, about 80% seen once. The CDR3 runs 12 residues. Trimming left V 4 bases short and J 12 bases short, with 13 bases between. The germline CDR1 and CDR2 sequences are MNHNS and SASEGT. The sample here was peripheral blood mononuclear cells (PBMCs), taken before the fourth cycle of nivolumab. The V gene is TRBV6-1, the J gene TRBJ2-1; a weak D match, TRBD2 (5 bases). The clonotype was recovered from a human donor with classical Hodgkin lymphoma. The CDR3 here is CASSVPGTSQFF. In nucleotides, the CDR3 is TGTGCCAGCAGTGTACCGGGAACCTCGCAGTTCTTC.